The 7 T cell receptor beta chains below were found in one sample sequenced in a study of cytomegalovirus exposure and HLA in healthy donors. PCR used 60 Vbeta primers and 13 Jbeta primers. Repertoires were generated with immunoSEQ multiplex PCR, while TCRdb's copy carries only in-frame clones and drops some. Here the sample spans some 150,000 clones, approximately 80% being singletons. The sample comprised PBMCs. The receptor set was obtained from a middle-aged woman in good health and CMV-seropositive.

V gene TRBV11-3 combines with J gene TRBJ2-1; possible D gene TRBD2, 6 bases. V was cut by 3 bases and J by 5 bases, with 8 bases left in between. CDR3 length: 13 residues. CDR1 is SGHNT and CDR2 is YENEEA in the germline V gene. As DNA, the CDR3 is TGTGCCAGCAGCTTTGGAGGGAACAATGAGCAGTTCTTC. Its protein product is CASSFGGNNEQFF. Using reference TRBV11-3 and TRBJ2-1 for the parts outside the CDR3, the full variable domain is EAGVVQSPRYKIIEKKQPVAFWCNPISGHNTLYWYLQNLGQGPELLIRYENEEAVDDSQLPKDRFSAERLKGVDSTLKIQPAELGDSAVYLCASSFGGNNEQFFGPGTRLTVL.

The chain carries TRBV18 and TRBJ2-3; 9 positions match TRBD2. Germline V gene sequence: CDR1 KGHSH, CDR2 LQKENI. The CDR3 spans 15 residues. Losses at the gene ends were 1 base for V and 2 bases for J; bases not matched to a gene: 1. CDR3 in amino acids: CASSPQRGATDTQYF. The CDR3 region has the DNA TGTGCCAGCTCACCACAGCGGGGGGCCACAGATACGCAGTATTTT.

The chain links TRBV7-2 to TRBJ2-1, with 9 bases lining up with TRBD2. V lost 1 base to trimming and J lost 4 bases; unmatched junction nucleotides: 11. There are 18 residues in the CDR3. Looked up from germline, CDR1 is SGHTA and CDR2 is FQGNSA. CDR3 nucleotide sequence: TGTGCCAGCAGCTTAGGCCCCTGGCTAGCGGGGAAGTACAATGAGCAGTTCTTC. Its protein product is CASSLGPWLAGKYNEQFF. The full variable domain, completed using reference TRBV7-2 and TRBJ2-1, is GAGVSQSPSNKVTEKGKDVELRCDPISGHTALYWYRQSLGQGLEFLIYFQGNSAPDKSGLPSDRFSAERTGGSVSTLTIQRTQQEDSAVYLCASSLGPWLAGKYNEQFFGPGTRLTVL.

This clone was detected once. The chain combines TRBV6-6 with TRBJ2-3; 7 nucleotides line up with TRBD1. Trimming removed 5 bases from V and 2 bases from J; junction bases left unmatched: 7. There are 15 residues in the CDR3. Germline assignment: CDR1 MNHNY and CDR2 SVGAGI (reference sequence). The CDR3: CASSPQGFYTDTQYF. CDR3 nucleotide sequence: TGTGCCAGCAGTCCACAGGGGTTTTACACAGATACGCAGTATTTT.

The V gene is TRBV7-7, the J gene TRBJ2-3, with 8 bases that match TRBD1. The CDR3 is 15 residues long. Trimming took 5 bases from V and 2 from J; bases not matched to a gene: 6. Germline CDR1 reads SSHAT; CDR2 reads FNYEAQ (reference sequence). CDR3 loop: CASSRGQENTDTQYF. CDR3 nucleotide sequence: TGTGCCAGCAGCCGGGGACAGGAGAACACAGATACGCAGTATTTT. Variable domain in full (rest from reference TRBV7-7 and TRBJ2-3): GAGVSQSPRYKVTKRGQDVTLRCDPISSHATLYWYQQALGQGPEFLTYFNYEAQPDKSGLPSDRFSAERPEGSISTLTIQRTEQRDSAMYRCASSRGQENTDTQYFGPGTRLTVL.

Here the CDR3 DNA reads TGTGCCAGCAGCCGGGGACAGACCTACGAGCAGTACTTC. Translation gives CASSRGQTYEQYF. The chain combines TRBV7-8 with TRBJ2-7, with 7 bases that match TRBD1. Trimming at V came to 5 bases and at J to 2 bases, leaving 3 bases not matched to a gene. Germline values: CDR1 SGHVS, CDR2 FQNEAQ. CDR3 length: 13 amino acids.

This clone has just one count. The chain has TRBV30 and TRBJ2-1, with 9 bases that match TRBD1. The J segment lost 4 bases and the V segment lost 2 bases, leaving 3 bases of the junction unmatched. Germline CDR1 is GTSNPN and CDR2 is SVGIG (reference sequence). The CDR3 is made up of 14 amino acids. CDR3 residues: CAWSRGTGYNEQFF. The CDR3 region has the DNA TGTGCCTGGAGTCGTGGGACAGGGTACAATGAGCAGTTCTTC.